The 30 T cell receptor delta chains listed next were all sequenced from one sample in a study of γδ T cells in repeated Plasmodium falciparum infection (dated by TCRdb to about 2021). For bulk TCR repertoire analysis, Vgamma9/Vdelta2+ and Vdelta2-negative gammadelta T cell populations were isolated by flow sorting from peripheral blood mononuclear cells. Library generation was performed with multiplex PCR. Sequencing instrument: Illumina MiSeq. TCRdb called clones from the public reads with CATT, and repeated DNA sequences were later combined into one row. The sample table records tens of thousands of delta-chain clones; less than 1% of these occur just once. 9% to 10% of the sample comes from the top ten. The specimen was gamma-delta T cells from blood. The receptors stem from a pool of human donors (malaria-infected and uninfected, not separated).

This clone was detected many times. The chain is built from TRDV1 and TRDJ1, with TRDD3 matching over 8 bases. CDR1 is TSWWSYY and CDR2 is QGS in the germline V gene. After removal of 5 bases from V and 0 bases from J, the junction contained 14 bases not matched to a gene. This CDR3 is built from 18 residues. As DNA, the CDR3 is TGTGCTCTTGGGTTTAGGCTTGGGGGATGTTACTACACCGATAAACTCATCTTT. Translation: CALGFRLGGCYYTDKLIF.

This clone has a count of ten or more. A far larger clone is a single base away, which makes a read error likely. Distinct nucleotide sequences in the sample also encode this CDR3. The chain recombines TRDV1 with TRDJ1; D might be TRDD2 (5 bases). Germline V lookup: CDR1 TSWWSYY, CDR2 QGS. The CDR3 contains 15 residues. CDR3 coding DNA: TGTGCTCTTGGGGCGACTCTCTTCCCCGCCCCCAAACTCATCTTC. It yields the protein CALGATLFPAPKLIF.

In its sample, this clone was seen a few times. A far larger clone is off by one base, so a read error is likely. Other DNA sequences in this sample translate to the same CDR3. The rearrangement links TRDV1 to TRDJ1, with 11 positions matching TRDD3. TCRdb gives no J gene; it was assigned here by matching the DNA to germline. Unmatched junction bases numbered 34, after V lost 0 bases and J lost 7 bases. CDR1 is TSWWSYY, CDR2 QGS, per germline. This CDR3 region has 25 residues. Here the CDR3 DNA reads TGTGCTCTTGGGGAACTGTGTTCCTACTCTCGTCCGTCGGATGCTGGGGGATACCGGTCGGTTAAACTCATCTTT. Protein product: CALGELCSYSRPSDAGGYRSVKLIF.

In its sample, this clone was seen a few times. TCRdb attributes to this sequence the protein of a much larger clone, which differs from the DNA translation at residue 3; a read error is likely, and the protein displayed is translated from the DNA. This chain connects TRDV1 to TRDJ1; tentative D call: TRDD3 (6 bases). No J gene is reported in TCRdb; it was inferred here by comparing the DNA with germline. The CDR3 totals 19 residues. The germline CDR1 and CDR2 sequences are TSWWSYY and QGS. The chain's CDR3 is CAPGELLSPRWGYTDKLIF. CDR3 bases: TGTGCTCCTGGGGAACTTCTCTCACCCCGATGGGGTTACACCGATAAACTCATCTTT.

This clone came up a few times. TCRdb attributes to this sequence the protein of a much larger clone, which differs from the DNA translation at residue 3; a read error is likely, and the protein displayed is translated from the DNA. The gene calls are TRDV1 and TRDJ1, with 9 nucleotides matching TRDD3. Germline V CDR1 and CDR2: TSWWSYY, QGS. There are 16 residues in the CDR3. The chain's CDR3 is CAIGALIPSGDTKLIF. The CDR3 DNA is TGTGCTATTGGGGCCTTAATCCCAAGTGGGGATACGAAACTCATCTTT.

This clone was counted only a few times. TCRdb's entry gives the protein of a much larger clone, which mismatches this DNA's translation at residue 14, likely from a read error; the protein reported here is translated from the DNA. This chain links TRDV1 with TRDJ1, with 10 bases aligning to TRDD3. The CDR3 contains 21 residues. Germline V CDR1 and CDR2: TSWWSYY, QGS. Trimming removed 9 bases from V and 0 bases from J; junction bases left unmatched: 25. The CDR3 spells CALHATSFTLLGDLYTDKLIF. The CDR3 coding sequence is TGTGCTCTGCATGCAACTTCCTTTACGTTACTGGGGGATCTGTACACCGATAAACTCATCTTT.

This clone was found many times. The TCRdb protein, from a much larger clone, departs from this DNA's translation at residue 4, likely by read error; the protein shown derives from the DNA. This sequence joins TRDV1 and TRDJ1; D unresolved. CDR3 length: 16 amino acids. Germline V gene sequence: CDR1 TSWWSYY, CDR2 QGS. In DNA, the CDR3 is TGTGCTCTTGAGGAACTAAAAGGACGAAGCGTCGATAAACTCATCTTT. Protein: CALEELKGRSVDKLIF.

This clone was seen ten or more times. Translating this DNA gives a protein that differs at residue 16 from the TCRdb one, which belongs to a much larger clone; a read error is likely, and the protein shown is this translation. No J gene call was made, and the V gene is TRDV1; TRDD3 is taken as the D call from the table, unchecked against the DNA. Per the germline V gene, CDR1 is TSWWSYY and CDR2 is QGS. The CDR3 is made up of 18 amino acids. In DNA form, the CDR3 reads TGTGCTCTTGGGCCTGGGGGATACCTCGTTGAGTACACCGATAAACCCATCTTT. It translates to CALGPGGYLVEYTDKPIF.

This clone came up a few times. A read error is possible here, since a much larger clone lies one base away. This rearrangement joins TRDV1 to TRDJ2, with 8 bases aligning to TRDD2. Germline lookup yields CDR1 TSWWSYY and CDR2 QGS. This CDR3 has 19 amino acids. The junction had 22 bases not matched to a gene; V was cut back by 1 base and J by 12 bases. The CDR3 nucleotides read TGTGCTCTTGGGGAACATAAGGCCTTCCTAACCGCGGTCGGGCGTGAACTCTTCTTT. This gives the protein CALGEHKAFLTAVGRELFF.

This clone turned up a few times. One base separates it from a far larger clone, so it is likely a read error. This sample also contains other DNA sequences that code for the same CDR3. The CDR3 sequence: CALGELKLVGLPPIVDKLIF. In nucleotides, the CDR3 is TGTGCCCTTGGGGAACTAAAACTGGTGGGCCTTCCCCCGATAGTCGATAAACTCATCTTT. The chain has TRDV1 and TRDJ1; D is possibly TRDD2 (6 bases). No J segment appears in TCRdb, so it was assigned here by matching the sequence to germline. Germline CDR1 is TSWWSYY and CDR2 is QGS. CDR3 length: 20 residues.

This clone has just a few counts. The protein TCRdb lists belongs to a much larger clone and differs from this DNA's translation at residue 13, which points to a read error; the protein shown is made from the DNA. V and J are TRDV1 and TRDJ1; D may match TRDD2 or TRDD3 (7 bases each). TCRdb does not report a J gene; here it was assigned by matching the DNA to germline references. This CDR3 is 22 amino acids long. Deletions cut 2 bases from V and 0 bases from J, with 31 bases between. Germline V gene lookup returns CDR1 TSWWSYY and CDR2 QGS. The CDR3 bases are TGTGCTCTTGGGGAATGGCATTTCCTACCTCTGGGGGGTAGGGGCTACACCGATAAACTCATCTTT. Amino acid sequence: CALGEWHFLPLGGRGYTDKLIF.

In this sample, this clone turned up many times. TCRdb's listed protein matches a much larger clone and diverges from this DNA's translation at residue 5, likely through a read error; the protein shown comes from the DNA. The chain is built from TRDV2 and TRDJ2; 7 bases line up with TRDD3. In the absence of a J gene in TCRdb, the DNA was matched to germline to assign it here. Germline values: CDR1 GEAIGNYY, CDR2 EKD. The J segment lost 7 bases and the V segment lost 3 bases, leaving 10 bases of the junction unmatched. The CDR3 has 15 amino acids. For the CDR3, the DNA is TGTGCCTGTGACGCCGGGGGATCGGAAAAAGCACAACTCTTCTTT. The encoded protein is CACDAGGSEKAQLFF.

This clone was seen more than once but under ten times. TCRdb has a much larger clone's protein, which differs at residue 8 from the translation of this DNA, likely because of a read error; what is shown is the protein translated from the DNA. The V and J genes are TRDV2 and TRDJ1; TRDD3 is a possible D gene (5 bases). The J gene, missing from TCRdb, was assigned here through DNA to germline matching. V lost 2 bases and J lost 1, with 10 bases in between. CDR3 length: 14 amino acids. Germline CDR1 GEAIGNYY, CDR2 EKD. CDR3 sequence reads: CACDRWGTTDKLIF. The CDR3, as DNA: TGTGCCTGTGACAGGTGGGGAACCACCGATAAACTCATCTTT.

Comments on this clone: The protein given by TCRdb reflects a much larger clone and differs at residue 7 from this DNA's translation, likely from a read error; the protein shown is the DNA's translation. The rearrangement uses TRDV1 and TRDJ1; D not resolved. The CDR3 is made up of 12 amino acids. The ends were cut back, 7 bases at V and 9 bases at J, with 15 bases in the middle. From germline, CDR1 is TSWWSYY and CDR2 QGS. The CDR3 spells CALVSVVTELIF. In DNA, the CDR3 is TGTGCTCTTGTATCAGTGGTTACGGAACTCATCTTT.

Points on this clone: The protein that TCRdb holds for this DNA derives from a much larger clone and differs from the translated DNA at residue 3, which likely indicates a read error; the protein shown here is translated from the DNA. The genes are TRDV3 and TRDJ1; 8 bases map to TRDD3. Losses at the gene ends were 4 bases for V and 0 bases for J; bases not matched to a gene: 34. The CDR3 consists of 23 residues. Per germline, CDR1 TVYSNPD and CDR2 GDNSRS (reference sequence). The CDR3 nucleotides read TGTGCCTGTAGAGGGGTTAGGTCGGGCCTACAGGGTGGGGGATTACTGTACACCGATAAACTCATCTTT. Translated: CACRGVRSGLQGGGLLYTDKLIF.

There are many counts of this clone. The protein recorded in TCRdb does not match the translated DNA at residue 8; the protein presented here comes from translating the DNA. This chain links TRDV1 with TRDJ1; no clear D gene. The germline CDR1 and CDR2 sequences are TSWWSYY and QGS. The CDR3 has 12 amino acids. The CDR3 here is CAQAPHSGKLIF. The CDR3 DNA reads as TGTGCACAGGCCCCCCACTCTGGTAAACTCATCTTT.

This clone was found a few times. One base separates it from a far larger clone, so it is likely a read error. This CDR3 is also generated by other DNA sequences in the sample. This chain uses TRDV1 with TRDJ1; 12 positions match TRDD3. Per germline, CDR1 TSWWSYY and CDR2 QGS. Trimming took 5 bases from V and 0 from J; bases not matched to a gene: 52. The CDR3 covers 32 residues. CDR3 bases: TGTGCTCTTGGGACTCCAATCCCCGGCCACTCCCGCACTACCCACTCCCGAGACTGGGGGATACCCCTGATTCGTTACACCGATAAACTCATCTTT. As protein: CALGTPIPGHSRTTHSRDWGIPLIRYTDKLIF.

A word on this clone: The protein held in TCRdb is that of a much larger clone and does not match this DNA's translation at residue 8, likely because of a read error; the protein shown is translated from the DNA. This sequence joins TRDV1 and TRDJ1, with 9 bases that match TRDD3. Here the J gene came from matching the DNA to germline, since TCRdb omits it. The CDR3 runs 19 residues. The germline V gene has CDR1 TSWWSYY and CDR2 QGS. The V gene end was trimmed by 4 bases and the J gene end by 1 base; junction bases not matched to a gene: 16. CDR3 coding DNA: TGTGCTCTTGGGGCTCCCGGGCCGGGGGGGATACCGATCACCGATAAACTCATCTTT. Translation gives CALGAPGPGGIPITDKLIF.

With respect to this clone: The translation of this DNA and the TCRdb protein of a much larger clone differ at residue 6, probably owing to a read error; the protein shown here is translated from the DNA. The chain is built from TRDV2 and TRDJ1; TRDD3 matches 9 bases. The J gene was not available in TCRdb and was assigned here by matching the DNA to germline segments. Looked up from germline, CDR1 is GEAIGNYY and CDR2 is EKD. V dropped 1 base and J dropped 1; count of bases not matched to a gene: 15. The CDR3 loop spans 19 amino acids. The CDR3 loop is CACDTVPLGIRPGTDKLIF. CDR3 in DNA: TGTGCCTGTGACACGGTCCCCCTGGGGATACGGCCGGGCACCGATAAACTCATCTTT.

For this clone: TCRdb's protein for this DNA is that of a much larger clone and differs from the translation at residue 9, likely a read error; the protein shown is the DNA translation. Written as DNA, the CDR3 is TGTGCCTTTTCAGTTCAAGACTGGGTGATATACCACTCCGCTACAGTATTCTACACCGATAAACTCATCTTT. It codes for CAFSVQDWVIYHSATVFYTDKLIF. The chain recombines TRDV3 with TRDJ1; D is possibly TRDD3 (6 bases). The CDR3 has 24 residues. CDR1 is TVYSNPD and CDR2 is GDNSRS in the germline V gene (reference sequence). Deletions cut 2 bases from V and 0 bases from J, with 43 bases between.

A word on this clone: The TCRdb protein comes from a much larger clone and disagrees with this DNA's translation at residue 3, likely due to a read error; the protein given here is derived from the DNA. CDR3 loop: CAYDRPGYPTSGENTDKLIF. CDR3 nucleotide sequence: TGTGCCTATGACCGTCCCGGGTACCCGACTTCTGGGGAAAACACCGATAAACTCATCTTT. This chain links TRDV2 with TRDJ1; tentatively, D is TRDD3 (6 bases). As TCRdb names no J gene, one was assigned here on the basis of a DNA match to germline. CDR1 and CDR2 from the germline V gene are GEAIGNYY and EKD. The CDR3 contains 20 residues.

A few counts support this clone. The amino acid sequence in TCRdb belongs to a much larger clone and departs from this DNA's translation at residue 6, likely a sequencing read error; the sequence shown is translated from the DNA. The rearrangement joins TRDV2 to TRDJ1; tentatively, D is TRDD3 (5 bases). Germline matching of the DNA provided the J gene here, since TCRdb leaves it blank. CDR3 size: 19 residues. Per the germline V gene, CDR1 is GEAIGNYY and CDR2 is EKD. The germline V and J ends were trimmed by 0 bases and 5 bases, with 27 bases remaining between them. The CDR3 sequence: CACDTIYGAGIHKGDKLIF. The DNA of the CDR3 is TGTGCCTGTGACACCATTTATGGAGCCGGGATTCACAAAGGGGATAAACTCATCTTT.

Comments on this clone: Translating this DNA gives a protein that differs at residue 10 from the TCRdb one, which belongs to a much larger clone; a read error is likely, and the protein shown is this translation. The chain has TRDV2 and TRDJ1; 9 bases line up with TRDD3. The J gene was not available in TCRdb and was assigned here by matching the DNA to germline segments. V trimming: 3 bases; J trimming: 0 bases; junction bases outside the gene matches: 13. The CDR3 extends over 18 amino acids. Germline V gene sequence: CDR1 GEAIGNYY, CDR2 EKD. CDR3 sequence reads: CACDSMGDKGGYTDKLIF. CDR3 sequence (DNA): TGTGCCTGTGACTCTATGGGGGATAAGGGGGGGTACACCGATAAACTCATCTTT.

Worth noting for this clone: TCRdb's listed protein matches a much larger clone and diverges from this DNA's translation at residue 9, likely through a read error; the protein shown comes from the DNA. The chain couples TRDV1 to TRDJ1, with 9 bases fitting TRDD3. No J gene is reported in TCRdb; it was inferred here by comparing the DNA with germline. The CDR3 is 23 amino acids. CDR1 is TSWWSYY, CDR2 QGS, per germline. V trimming: 0 bases; J trimming: 0 bases; junction bases outside the gene matches: 23. The CDR3 protein is CALGELSLLEYWGRGWDTDKLIF. Here the CDR3 DNA reads TGTGCTCTTGGGGAACTCAGCCTTCTCGAGTACTGGGGGAGGGGTTGGGACACCGATAAACTCATCTTT.

Regarding this clone: A read error likely explains this, since a far larger clone differs by one base. Other DNA sequences of this sample code for an identical CDR3. The J gene is TRDJ1, the V gene TRDV1, with D possibly TRDD3 on 5 matching bases. The J gene, missing from TCRdb, was assigned here through DNA to germline matching. With 9 bases removed from V and 0 bases from J, the gap between germline ends came to 26 bases. The CDR3 extends over 18 amino acids. The germline gives CDR1 TSWWSYY, CDR2 QGS. CDR3 nucleotide sequence: TGTGCTCTCGGGCTCCCCCTGGGCTCTCTCCGGTACACCGATAAACTCATCTTT. Encoded protein: CALGLPLGSLRYTDKLIF.

This clone was detected only a few times. A read error likely explains why the TCRdb protein, taken from a much larger clone, differs from this DNA's translation at residue 5; the protein shown is translated from the DNA. The V gene is TRDV2, the J gene TRDJ1; 7 bases align to TRDD3. This CDR3 region has 18 residues. With 3 bases clipped from V and 0 bases from J, the junction kept 15 bases outside the gene matches. Germline assignment: CDR1 GEAIGNYY and CDR2 EKD. CDR3 loop: CACDSGGGVGDNTDKLIF. CDR3 sequence (DNA): TGTGCCTGTGACTCCGGAGGAGGAGTGGGGGACAACACCGATAAACTCATCTTT.

This clone was found many times. A far larger clone differs by one base, so this is likely a read error. The V call is TRDV2, the J call TRDJ1; 9 nucleotides align to TRDD3. CDR3 length: 22 amino acids. With V trimmed by 3 bases and J by 0 bases, 25 bases remained unmatched. CDR1 is GEAIGNYY, CDR2 EKD, per germline. CDR3 DNA: TGTGCCTGTGACGAAATTACAACACCGACTGGGGGACCCTTATCGTACACCGATAAACTCATCTTT. This codes for CACDEITTPTGGPLSYTDKLIF.

This clone was seen repeatedly, ten times or more. The genes are TRDV2 and TRDJ3, with 9 nucleotides matching TRDD3. V trimming: 2 bases; J trimming: 0 bases; junction bases outside the gene matches: 7. CDR1 and CDR2 (germline): GEAIGNYY, EKD. The CDR3 loop spans 19 amino acids. The CDR3 sequence is CACDSTGGPTSWDTRQMFF. DNA for the CDR3: TGTGCCTGTGACAGTACTGGGGGACCGACCTCCTGGGACACCCGACAGATGTTTTTC.

About this clone itself: The translation of this DNA and the TCRdb protein of a much larger clone differ at residue 5, probably owing to a read error; the protein shown here is translated from the DNA. V usage is TRDV2 and J usage is TRDJ1, with TRDD3 identical over 7 bases. CDR3 size: 15 residues. Germline CDR1 reads GEAIGNYY; CDR2 reads EKD. V lost 2 bases to trimming and J lost 2 bases; unmatched junction nucleotides: 7. CDR3 nucleotides: TGTGCCTGTGACATAGTGGGGATAAGTACCGATAAACTCATCTTT. This codes for CACDIVGISTDKLIF.

This clone came up a few times. The protein that TCRdb holds for this DNA derives from a much larger clone and differs from the translated DNA at residue 7, which likely indicates a read error; the protein shown here is translated from the DNA. The rearrangement links TRDV2 to TRDJ1, with 8 bases matching TRDD3. The J gene, left out of TCRdb, was set here by checking the DNA against germline. V gave up 0 bases and J gave up 0 bases; unmatched junction bases: 8. Germline assignment: CDR1 GEAIGNYY and CDR2 EKD. This CDR3 is 17 amino acids long. In DNA, the CDR3 is TGTGCCTGTGACACCGTAAGGCTTGGGGGATACACCGATAAACTCATCTTT. Amino acid sequence: CACDTVRLGGYTDKLIF.